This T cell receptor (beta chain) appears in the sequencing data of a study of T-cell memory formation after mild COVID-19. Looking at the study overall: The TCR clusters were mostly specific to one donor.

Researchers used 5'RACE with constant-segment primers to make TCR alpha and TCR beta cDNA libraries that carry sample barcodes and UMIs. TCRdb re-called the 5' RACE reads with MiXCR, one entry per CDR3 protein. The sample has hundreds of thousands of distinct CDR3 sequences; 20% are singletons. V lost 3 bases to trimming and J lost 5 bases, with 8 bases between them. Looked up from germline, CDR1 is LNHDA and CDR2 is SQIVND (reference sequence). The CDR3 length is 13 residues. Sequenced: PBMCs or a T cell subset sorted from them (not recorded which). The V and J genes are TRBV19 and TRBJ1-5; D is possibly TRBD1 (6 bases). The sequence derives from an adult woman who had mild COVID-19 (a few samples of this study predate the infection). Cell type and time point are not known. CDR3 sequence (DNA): TGTGCCAGTAGTATGCAGGGGCATCAGCCCCAGCATTTT. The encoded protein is CASSMQGHQPQHF. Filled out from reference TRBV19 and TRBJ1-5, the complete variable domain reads DGGITQSPKYLFRKEGQNVTLSCEQNLNHDAMYWYRQDPGQGLRLIYYSQIVNDFQKGDIAEGYSVSREKKESFPLTVTSAQKNPTAFYLCASSMQGHQPQHFGDGTRLSIL.